This record covers a single TCR beta chain. Its antigen is still unknown. The data stem from a study of T cell repertoires in cytomegalovirus infection. Background on the study: Peptides in the study included HLA-C-restricted and HLA-B-restricted CMV epitopes. A matching HLA type, together with CMV infection, was signaled by public TCR beta signatures. General observations from the study: Within the response measured ex vivo, HLA-C-restricted CMV-specific TCR beta clonotypes were dominant.

The V gene lost 11 bases and the J gene lost 1 base, with 14 bases spanning the gap. The CDR3 has 13 residues. TCRdb reanalysed the reads using MiXCR and keeps one entry per CDR3 protein. Of some 940,000 distinct CDR3 sequences listed, approximately 31% are singletons. The source of this sequence is a human donor in good health (CMV status not recorded). Some clones in this sample may be carry-over from other donors' samples. The starting material was cultured CD8+ T cells from PBMCs, obtained from culture after CMV antigen stimulation. The rearrangement joins TRBV7-1 to TRBJ1-1; no firm D call. TRBV7-1 is filed as an ORF, its function uncertain. The CDR3 is CAGGPRGNTEAFF. For the CDR3, the DNA is TGTGCCGGAGGGCCCCGGGGGAACACTGAAGCTTTCTTT.